Listed below are T cell receptor beta chains from one sample, sequenced in a study of T-cell reconstitution after alpha-beta-depleted transplantation in children. Using its own MiXCR run on the PCR reads, TCRdb lists one record per CDR3 protein. The sample holds about a million distinct CDR3 sequences, about 26% seen once. Sequenced material: PBMCs, mostly from graft donor cells, taken 360 days after TCRalphabeta/CD19-depleted stem cell transplant. These receptors all come from a boy younger than two who had a stem cell transplant for SCID, so the T cells may come from the graft donor. The conserved cysteine and the conserved F or W are not part of the CDR3 here. Each record gives: J gene, D gene, V gene, CDR3 protein. D genes are given only for firm matches.

TRBJ2-5 TRBD1 TRBV10-3 AISPDRAQETQY
TRBJ1-1 . TRBV5-4 ASTKNSGTVNTEAF
TRBJ2-3 TRBD2 TRBV20-1 SASGVGGSTDTQY
TRBJ1-1 TRBD1 TRBV20-1 SARDRTGGNTEAF
TRBJ2-1 TRBD2 TRBV25-1 ASSELGTSGRYNEQF
TRBJ1-6 TRBD1 TRBV2 ASLTVTGTGGATGLNSPLH
TRBJ2-7 TRBD1 TRBV5-1 ASSRDRALTYEQY
TRBJ1-1 . TRBV10-3 AISDPRRNTEAF
TRBJ2-2 . TRBV10-1 ASSQSGTPTGELF
TRBJ2-3 . TRBV24-1 ATSDAQGRADTQY
TRBJ2-1 TRBD2 TRBV7-2 ASSLVVWGGGDNEQF
TRBJ2-7 . TRBV28 ASSLPRTNPRYEQY
TRBJ2-3 . TRBV20-1 SARARAINTQY
TRBJ1-2 . TRBV25-1 ASSDTTYGYT
TRBJ2-3 . TRBV10-3 AISDAVRSTDTQY
TRBJ2-7 . TRBV9 ASSTRGGPNYEQY
TRBJ2-7 . TRBV15 ATSQGRAEQY
TRBJ2-1 . TRBV12-3/TRBV12-4 ASRAAYNEQF
TRBJ1-1 TRBD1 TRBV5-1 ASNRQGLNTEAF
TRBJ2-2 . TRBV5-1 ASSSAQGAGELF
TRBJ2-1 TRBD2 TRBV2 ASSEELWTSGVDEQF
TRBJ1-3 . TRBV2 ASSEEGQGGNTIY
TRBJ1-1 . TRBV5-6 ASSVDGINTEAF
TRBJ1-5 . TRBV30 AWSEVGLRRNQPQH
TRBJ2-3 TRBD2 TRBV20-1 SCSGTTTDTQY
TRBJ2-7 . TRBV27 ASKGERREVASSYEQY
TRBJ1-1 . TRBV20-1 SASSPGRAPEAF
TRBJ2-7 TRBD2 TRBV12-3/TRBV12-4 ASSSGGKYEQY
TRBJ2-3 . TRBV11-2 ASSLEPLGQGVIDTQY
TRBJ1-2 . TRBV29-1 SVLQNKGYT
TRBJ2-3 TRBD2 TRBV7-2 ASSVRGVLTDTQY
TRBJ1-1 . TRBV7-9 ASSLVRTVNTEAF